One and the same sample provided the 18 T cell receptor beta chains below, sequenced in a study of Graves' ophthalmopathy and Graves' hyperthyroidism (dated by TCRdb to between 2017 and 2018). TCRdb shows the sequencer as Illumina HiSeq 2000. For repertoire sequencing, TCR beta CDR3 regions were amplified from RNA transcripts. The first round was an RT-PCR using HTBI primers with the Qiagen OneStep RT-PCR kit, and this first round was followed by a second-round multiplex PCR, then size selection and purification. TCRdb passed the public sequencing reads through fastp at Q25 and MiXCR, retaining productive beta sequences. Under each unique CDR3 protein, matching rows form one entry showing the most common genes and DNA. The sample includes 620,000 or so distinct CDR3 sequences, with about 24% observed a single time. The ten top clones hold more than 5.5% of the sample. The sample taken for sequencing was peripheral blood. These receptors all come from a woman between 18 and 30 years old with stable Graves' hyperthyroidism. Some clones in this sample may be carry-over from other donors' samples. Donor details come from another sample of the same person, matched by shared clones.

The chain has TRBV29-1 and TRBJ2-2, with 7 bases identical to TRBD2. V lost 2 bases, J lost 4 bases, and 7 bases stayed unmatched. This CDR3 is 15 amino acids long. Germline values: CDR1 SQVTM, CDR2 ANQGSEA. CDR3: CSVETWGGTTGELFF. The CDR3, as DNA: TGCAGCGTTGAAACCTGGGGGGGGACCACCGGGGAGCTGTTTTTT.

This clonotype was observed once. V is TRBV20-1 and J is TRBJ1-6, with 11 bases identical to TRBD1. The V segment lost 3 bases and the J segment 3 bases; nucleotides outside the gene matches: 7. The CDR3 is 17 amino acids. Per the germline V gene, CDR1 is DFQATT and CDR2 is SNEGSKA (reference sequence). CDR3: CSARDRGQGVYNSPLHF. The CDR3, as DNA: TGCAGTGCTAGGGACAGGGGGCAGGGGGTCTATAATTCACCCCTCCACTTT.

There are many counts of this clonotype. The gene calls are TRBV6-5 and TRBJ1-2; 10 bases match TRBD1. Trimming took 4 bases from V and 6 from J; bases not matched to a gene: 8. The CDR3 is made up of 15 amino acids. The germline gives CDR1 MNHEY, CDR2 SVGAGI. The CDR3 sequence: CASSSGDRGPHGYTF. DNA for the CDR3: TGTGCCAGCAGTTCCGGGGACAGGGGCCCACATGGCTACACCTTC.

This clonotype appeared many times. The rearrangement joins TRBV20-1 to TRBJ2-7; 10 nucleotides match TRBD2. Germline lookup yields CDR1 DFQATT and CDR2 SNEGSKA (reference sequence). This CDR3 contains 18 residues. The V segment lost 5 bases and the J segment 0 bases; nucleotides outside the gene matches: 16. The CDR3 bases are TGCAGTGCTGTTCCTAGCGGGAGTCCGGGACCGAGCTCCTACGAGCAGTACTTC. Encoded protein: CSAVPSGSPGPSSYEQYF.

The J gene is TRBJ1-1, the V gene TRBV20-1; D unresolved. Per the germline V gene, CDR1 is DFQATT and CDR2 is SNEGSKA (reference sequence). The CDR3 runs to 11 residues. V lost 6 bases to trimming and J lost 5 bases, with 10 bases between them. The CDR3 nucleotides are TGCAGTGCCGTCTTGAGAACTGAAGCTTTCTTT. Its translation is CSAVLRTEAFF.

J is TRBJ1-1 and V is TRBV6-4; 8 nucleotides align to TRBD1. V was clipped by 3 bases and J by 5 bases; unmatched bases: 5. Germline CDR1 and CDR2: MRHNA and SNTAGT. CDR3 length: 14 amino acids. In DNA, the CDR3 is TGTGCCAGCAGTGATACAGGGGGTTATACTGAAGCTTTCTTT. Its translation is CASSDTGGYTEAFF.

This clonotype came up once. The chain uses TRBV12-3 or TRBV12-4 and TRBJ2-7, with 10 bases lining up with TRBD2. The trim removed 5 bases at V and 5 bases at J, leaving 9 bases unmatched. This CDR3 comprises 15 residues. The CDR3 DNA reads TGTGCCAGCAGTACCAGCGGGAGGGCCTCTCACGAGCAGTACTTC. This encodes CASSTSGRASHEQYF.

This clonotype has a handful of counts. The rearrangement uses TRBV6-1 and TRBJ1-1, with D possibly matching TRBD1 (6 bases). The CDR3 is 13 amino acids. Germline V gene lookup returns CDR1 MNHNS and CDR2 SASEGT. V was pared by 5 bases and J by 6 bases, with 13 bases between. The DNA of the CDR3 is TGTGCCAGCAGTCCATCAGGGGTCTCTGAAGCTTTCTTT. As protein: CASSPSGVSEAFF.

This clonotype was seen repeatedly, ten times or more. The chain couples TRBV6-1 to TRBJ1-2, with D possibly TRBD1 on 5 matching bases. The CDR3 covers 15 residues. V lost 6 bases and J lost 3, with 17 bases in between. Germline CDR1 reads MNHNS; CDR2 reads SASEGT. CDR3 sequence reads: CASSTGTYDHYGYTF. The CDR3 DNA sequence: TGTGCCAGCAGCACCGGGACCTATGATCACTATGGCTACACCTTC.

This clonotype appeared once. The chain employs TRBV4-1 and TRBJ2-2; D may match TRBD1 or TRBD2 (5 bases each). CDR1 MGHRA and CDR2 YSYEKL come from the germline V gene. V was pared by 7 bases and J by 7 bases, with 25 bases between. CDR3 size: 17 residues. CDR3 protein: CASTPWGRAVVGGELFF. In DNA form, the CDR3 reads TGCGCCAGCACCCCTTGGGGGAGAGCGGTCGTCGGCGGGGAGCTGTTTTTT.

This chain connects TRBV6-5 to TRBJ2-5, with 7 bases fitting TRBD2. V dropped 2 bases and J dropped 5; count of bases not matched to a gene: 8. Germline lookup yields CDR1 MNHEY and CDR2 SVGAGI. The CDR3 consists of 15 residues. DNA of the CDR3: TGTGCCAGCAGTTACAGCGGGGACTTTTGGGAGACCCAGTACTTC. It specifies CASSYSGDFWETQYF.

This clonotype was observed many times. The rearrangement links TRBV9 to TRBJ1-1; D uncertain. V was cut by 2 bases and J by 0 bases, with 8 bases left in between. The V gene's germline CDR1 is SGDLS and CDR2 YYNGEE. The CDR3 consists of 14 residues. The CDR3 DNA reads TGTGCCAGCAGCGTTAGTATCATGAACACTGAAGCTTTCTTT. Its protein is CASSVSIMNTEAFF.

This chain links TRBV12-3 or TRBV12-4 with TRBJ2-2; unclear D gene. Trimming cost V 7 bases and J 6 bases, with 21 bases left between them. The CDR3 runs 16 residues. The DNA for the CDR3 is TGTGCCAGCACAAATCCCAGCGCCTCGGATCCCGGGGAGCTGTTTTTT. Translated, it gives CASTNPSASDPGELFF.

V and J are TRBV24-1 and TRBJ1-2, with D hard to call. V lost 5 bases, J lost 1 base, and 4 bases lay in between. From germline, CDR1 is KGHDR and CDR2 SFDVKD. The CDR3 has 12 amino acids. CDR3 DNA: TGTGCCACCAGTGGAATTAACTATGGCTACACCTTC. Translation: CATSGINYGYTF.

This clonotype was counted at least ten times. V gene TRBV20-1 combines with J gene TRBJ2-5; D not certain. V shed 2 bases and J shed 4 bases, with 8 bases lying between them. The CDR3 has 12 amino acids. The germline V gene encodes CDR1 DFQATT and CDR2 SNEGSKA (reference sequence). CDR3 residues: CSARKGRETQYF. In DNA form, the CDR3 reads TGCAGTGCTAGAAAGGGTAGAGAGACCCAGTACTTC.

This clonotype was counted at least ten times. The chain combines TRBV5-1 with TRBJ1-1; 8 bases align to TRBD1. Germline V CDR1 and CDR2: SGHRS, YFSETQ. J lost 11 bases, V lost 4 bases, and 16 bases had no gene match. The CDR3 has 15 residues. The chain's CDR3 is CASSTDRGPRGEAFF. The CDR3 DNA is TGCGCCAGCAGCACCGACAGGGGCCCTCGGGGCGAGGCTTTCTTT.

This clonotype was observed a handful of times. The genes are TRBV5-1 and TRBJ2-7, with D hard to call. Between the trimmed V and J ends, which lost 0 bases and 3 bases, there was a span of 10 bases. Germline-derived CDR1 and CDR2 are SGHRS and YFSETQ. This CDR3 has 14 residues. The CDR3 is CASSLVPGLYEQYF. The CDR3, as DNA: TGCGCCAGCAGCTTGGTACCGGGCCTCTACGAGCAGTACTTC.

Note on this clonotype: A single base separates this from a much larger clone, so it may be a read error. The V and J genes are TRBV9 and TRBJ2-5; D might be TRBD2 (7 bases). The CDR3 spans 15 residues. In germline, CDR1 is SGDLS, CDR2 YYNGEE. The CDR3 spells CASIVLGGGSETQYF. CDR3 nucleotides: TGTGCCAGCATCGTACTGGGGGGGGGCTCGGAGACCCAGTACTTC.